This T cell receptor (beta chain) stems from a study of human T cells and chemical hapten exposure. Study-wide findings and caveats: After DPC sensitization, TCRs above 1 in 1000 frequency showed no change. Each of the donors had alopecia, so their immune responses may not resemble those of healthy people.

Time point meaning: patch test 3, about 24 weeks after DPC sensitization. Treatment defined: therapeutic diphenylcyclopropenone sensitization with weekly scalp DPC. Unfractionated whole blood yielded the extracted total RNA. The CDR3 sequence is 15 residues long. V trimming: 8 bases; J trimming: 0 bases; junction bases outside the gene matches: 7. Germline V gene lookup returns CDR1 MNHEY and CDR2 SVGAGI. TCRdb reprocessed the RACE reads via MiXCR and lists one record per CDR3 protein. The table includes fewer than 200,000 distinct CDR3 sequences, about 30% detected once. Turning to this clonotype: Its specificity is not known.

The clonotype was recovered from a woman in her late teens or twenties with alopecia areata. Some clones in this sample may be carry-over from other donors' samples. The sample in question was whole blood, obtained in connection with sensitization to the hapten diphenylcyclopropenone (DPC). The chain employs TRBV6-5 and TRBJ2-1; the match to TRBD2 covers 7 bases. The CDR3 reads CASRTGGSSYNEQFF. The CDR3 DNA reads as TGTGCCAGCCGGACCGGGGGGAGCTCCTACAATGAGCAGTTCTTC.